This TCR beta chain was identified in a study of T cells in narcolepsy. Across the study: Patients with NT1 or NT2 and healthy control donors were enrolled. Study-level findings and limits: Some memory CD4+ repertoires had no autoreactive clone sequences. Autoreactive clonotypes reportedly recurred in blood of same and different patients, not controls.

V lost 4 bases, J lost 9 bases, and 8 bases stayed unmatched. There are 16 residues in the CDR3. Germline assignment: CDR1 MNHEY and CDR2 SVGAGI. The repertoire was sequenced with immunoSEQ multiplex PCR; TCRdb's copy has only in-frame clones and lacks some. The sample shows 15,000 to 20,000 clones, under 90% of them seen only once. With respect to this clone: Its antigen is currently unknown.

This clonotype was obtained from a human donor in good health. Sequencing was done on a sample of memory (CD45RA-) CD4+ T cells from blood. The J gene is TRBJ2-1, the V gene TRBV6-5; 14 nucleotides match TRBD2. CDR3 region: CASSWGLAGVGVEQFF. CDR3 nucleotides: TGTGCCAGCAGTTGGGGACTAGCGGGAGTCGGCGTTGAGCAGTTCTTC.